What follows describes a single T cell receptor beta chain. This entry belongs to a study of blood T cell repertoires in COVID-19. As for the study in general: Sites in the United States, Italy and Spain provided acute and convalescent COVID-19 samples. T cells, B-cell-depleted T cells, or PBMCs provided the cDNA or gDNA that served as material.

The authors' processing: Reference gene primer amplification gave nucleated cell count estimates. The data were produced by immunoSEQ multiplex PCR, yet TCRdb's version contains in-frame clones alone and is incomplete. D and trimming were read from the DNA, whereas the V and J calls and clone size are those reported in that table. The data contain some 200,000 clones, roughly 80% of them seen just once; the ten biggest clones take up roughly 10%. The CDR3 length is 15 residues. Germline-derived CDR1 and CDR2 are SGHRS and YFSETQ. V gave up 4 bases and J gave up 5 bases, with 13 bases separating them.

V gene TRBV5-1 combines with J gene TRBJ1-6; D call uncertain. The TCR sequence derives from a woman aged 80 or older with acute or convalescent COVID-19. Sequenced: peripheral blood. CDR3 loop: CASSELAADNSPLHF. In DNA, the CDR3 is TGCGCCAGCAGCGAGCTAGCGGCCGATAATTCACCCCTCCACTTT.